The 28 T cell receptor beta chains presented below share a single source sample, sequenced in a study of T cells in Graves' hyperthyroidism and ophthalmopathy. Authors of the study amplified TCR beta CDR3 regions from RNA transcripts. A first-round RT-PCR of the TCR CDR3 used the HTBI primer set. A single record per CDR3 protein comes from TCRdb applying MiXCR to the multiplex PCR reads. The profile shows approximately 640,000 distinct CDR3 sequences, 17% of them singletons. The specimen was blood. These receptors were collected from a man in his forties or fifties with Graves' hyperthyroidism.

This clonotype came up many times. In DNA, the CDR3 is TGCAGCGTTACGGGACAGGGACCCCCCGAGCAGTACTTC. As protein: CSVTGQGPPEQYF. The genes are TRBV29-1 and TRBJ2-7; 9 bases are a match to TRBD1. Unmatched junction bases numbered 8, after V lost 5 bases and J lost 6 bases. The CDR3 sequence is 13 residues long. Germline CDR1 SQVTM, CDR2 ANQGSEA.

This clonotype showed up many times. This chain connects TRBV6-2 or TRBV6-3 to TRBJ1-2, with TRBD1 matching over 7 bases. Losses at the gene ends were 2 bases for V and 7 bases for J; bases not matched to a gene: 4. The germline V gene has CDR1 MNHEY and CDR2 SVGEGT. The CDR3 is 13 residues long. In DNA, the CDR3 is TGTGCCAGCAGTTACGGGACAGAACGTGGCTACACCTTC. This encodes CASSYGTERGYTF.

This clonotype appeared many times. This chain connects TRBV5-1 to TRBJ2-1; tentative D call: TRBD2 (6 bases). V shed 0 bases and J shed 6 bases, with 13 bases lying between them. The germline V gene has CDR1 SGHRS and CDR2 YFSETQ. This CDR3 spans 15 amino acids. The CDR3 region has the DNA TGCGCCAGCAGCTTGGCCGGAACCGGGGGCAATGAGCAGTTCTTC. This gives the protein CASSLAGTGGNEQFF.

This clonotype was counted many times. The chain uses TRBV6-1 and TRBJ2-7; no firm D call. The CDR3 sequence is 13 residues long. V shed 3 bases and J shed 3 bases, with 9 bases lying between them. Germline V gene sequence: CDR1 MNHNS, CDR2 SASEGT. CDR3 sequence (DNA): TGTGCCAGCAGTGAGGGATGGTTCTACGAGCAGTACTTC. Amino acids: CASSEGWFYEQYF.

This clonotype was detected ten times or more. The chain carries TRBV7-8 and TRBJ2-3; TRBD2 aligns across 8 bases. CDR3 length equals 16 residues. Germline V lookup: CDR1 SGHVS, CDR2 FQNEAQ. The V segment lost 0 bases and the J segment 3 bases; nucleotides outside the gene matches: 5. The DNA for the CDR3 is TGTGCCAGCAGCTTAGCCCCCAGCGGGAGTACAGATACGCAGTATTTT. Translation gives CASSLAPSGSTDTQYF.

This rearrangement joins TRBV7-2 to TRBJ2-2; TRBD1 matches 7 bases. The CDR3 has 16 residues. After removal of 5 bases from V and 6 bases from J, the junction contained 12 bases not matched to a gene. Germline CDR1 is SGHTA and CDR2 is FQGNSA. CDR3 amino acids: CASSPGPRGRAGELFF. The CDR3 bases are TGTGCCAGCAGCCCGGGACCAAGGGGGCGCGCCGGGGAGCTGTTTTTT.

This clonotype was recorded many times. The rearrangement uses TRBV27 and TRBJ1-2, with unresolved D. The CDR3 consists of 15 residues. In germline, CDR1 is MNHEY, CDR2 SMNVEV (reference sequence). Trimming shortened V by 3 bases and J by 4 bases, and 15 bases separated the two germline ends. CDR3 nucleotide sequence: TGTGCCAGCAGTTTCCGGGCCCCCTTTGTCTATGGCTACACCTTC. Protein product: CASSFRAPFVYGYTF.

This clonotype showed up many times. The chain joins TRBV5-1 to TRBJ1-2, with a tentative D call TRBD1 (6 bases). From germline, CDR1 is SGHRS and CDR2 YFSETQ. V lost 0 bases and J 0 bases, leaving 15 bases between the germline ends. The CDR3 has 17 amino acids. The CDR3 nucleotides are TGCGCCAGCAGCTTGGCGTCAGGGGTTGATCCTAACTATGGCTACACCTTC. Protein: CASSLASGVDPNYGYTF.

This clonotype was seen more than once but under ten times. The CDR3 sequence: CASSLGTLAGGPDTQYF. The CDR3 DNA is TGTGCCAGCAGCTTAGGGACCCTAGCGGGAGGGCCGGATACGCAGTATTTT. The chain has TRBV7-9 and TRBJ2-3; 12 nucleotides line up with TRBD2. The CDR3 has 17 residues. The germline CDR1 and CDR2 sequences are SEHNR and FQNEAQ (reference sequence). Trimming cost V 1 base and J 6 bases; bases outside gene matches: 8.

This clonotype has ten or more counts. V gene TRBV7-2 combines with J gene TRBJ2-7; perhaps TRBD1 as D (6 bases). V lost 2 bases to trimming and J lost 6 bases, with 8 bases between them. CDR3 length: 12 residues. Per the germline V gene, CDR1 is SGHTA and CDR2 is FQGNSA. The DNA for the CDR3 is TGTGCCAGCAGCTTAACAGGGATCGAGCAGTACTTC. Residues: CASSLTGIEQYF.

The rearrangement joins TRBV6-1 to TRBJ2-4, with TRBD1 matching over 7 bases. Germline V gives CDR1 MNHNS, CDR2 SASEGT. The CDR3 is made up of 14 amino acids. The trim removed 5 bases at V and 4 bases at J, leaving 5 bases unmatched. The CDR3 DNA sequence: TGTGCCAGCAGTCATCCGGGACAGAAAAACATTCAGTACTTC. Protein: CASSHPGQKNIQYF.

This clonotype was seen repeatedly, ten times or more. V usage is TRBV28 and J usage is TRBJ1-3; no definite D call. Germline V gene lookup returns CDR1 MDHEN and CDR2 SYDVKM. Trimming took off 3 bases at V and 2 bases at J, with 8 bases between the two ends. The CDR3 consists of 14 residues. The CDR3 sequence: CASSLRVPGNTIYF. CDR3 in DNA: TGTGCCAGCAGTTTGCGGGTCCCTGGAAACACCATATATTTT.

This clonotype was picked up many times. V is TRBV7-9 and J is TRBJ2-5; 10 bases map to TRBD2. The CDR3 is made up of 13 amino acids. Germline V gene data show CDR1 as SEHNR and CDR2 as FQNEAQ (reference sequence). Trimming cost V 5 bases and J 3 bases; bases outside gene matches: 0. As DNA, the CDR3 is TGTGCCAGCAGCGGACTAGCGGAAGAGACCCAGTACTTC. Translated, it gives CASSGLAEETQYF.

This clonotype was counted once. The J gene is TRBJ1-1, the V gene TRBV14; D not certain. Germline V lookup: CDR1 SGHDN, CDR2 FVKESK. The CDR3 length is 13 residues. V was clipped by 4 bases and J by 3 bases, with 9 bases between them. CDR3 DNA: TGTGCCAGCAGCCCAGAAGGGCACACTGAAGCTTTCTTT. It specifies CASSPEGHTEAFF.

The rearrangement links TRBV20-1 to TRBJ2-2; D is perhaps TRBD1 (5 bases). Germline CDR1 is DFQATT and CDR2 is SNEGSKA (reference sequence). The length of the CDR3 is 14 residues. V was pared by 4 bases and J by 4 bases, with 13 bases between. CDR3 protein: CSATQGLGTGELFF. The DNA for the CDR3 is TGCAGTGCTACTCAGGGTTTAGGCACCGGGGAGCTGTTTTTT.

As to this clonotype: This may be a read error, as it is one base from a much larger clone. Written as DNA, the CDR3 is TGTGCCGGCAGCCCCGGGCGGGAGCTCTACGAGCAGTACTTC. Translation: CAGSPGRELYEQYF. This chain links TRBV27 with TRBJ2-7; 7 nucleotides line up with TRBD2. Germline assignment: CDR1 MNHEY and CDR2 SMNVEV (reference sequence). The CDR3 totals 14 residues.

The rearrangement uses TRBV14 and TRBJ2-3; TRBD2 matches at 13 bases. V gave up 3 bases and J gave up 4 bases; unmatched junction bases: 4. The CDR3 contains 16 residues. Germline CDR1 SGHDN, CDR2 FVKESK. The CDR3 nucleotides read TGTGCCAGCAGCCAGGGACTAGCGGGATATCCAGATACGCAGTATTTT. Protein product: CASSQGLAGYPDTQYF. The full variable domain, its missing parts supplied by reference TRBV14 and TRBJ2-3, is EAGVTQFPSHSVIEKGQTVTLRCDPISGHDNLYWYRRVMGKEIKFLLHFVKESKQDESGMPNNRFLAERTGGTYSTLKVQPAELEDSGVYFCASSQGLAGYPDTQYFGPGTRLTVL.

This clonotype came up a few times. The chain employs TRBV20-1 and TRBJ1-4; no clear D gene. This CDR3 is 15 amino acids long. The ends were cut back, 0 bases at V and 4 bases at J, with 12 bases in the middle. Germline lookup yields CDR1 DFQATT and CDR2 SNEGSKA (reference sequence). CDR3 DNA: TGCAGTGCTAGAGATAGGCGGAAGGGTAATGAAAAACTGTTTTTT. Protein: CSARDRRKGNEKLFF.

This clonotype was seen many times. The chain has TRBV9 and TRBJ1-1; the D is unclear. There are 13 residues in the CDR3. The ends were cut back, 2 bases at V and 2 bases at J, with 7 bases in the middle. Germline values: CDR1 SGDLS, CDR2 YYNGEE. CDR3 loop: CASSVAGNTEAFF. CDR3 DNA: TGTGCCAGCAGCGTTGCAGGCAACACTGAAGCTTTCTTT.

This clonotype was seen a few times. This sequence joins TRBV20-1 and TRBJ2-1; the match to TRBD2 covers 9 bases. The CDR3 has 19 residues. Trimming removed 1 base from V and 7 bases from J; junction bases left unmatched: 20. Germline-derived CDR1 and CDR2 are DFQATT and SNEGSKA (reference sequence). CDR3 in amino acids: CSARAIPRGPSGRQNEQFF. The DNA of the CDR3 is TGCAGTGCTAGAGCTATTCCAAGGGGTCCCAGCGGGAGGCAAAATGAGCAGTTCTTC.

In this sample, this clonotype turned up many times. The chain is built from TRBV30 and TRBJ1-4, with a tentative D call TRBD1 (6 bases). The germline V gene has CDR1 GTSNPN and CDR2 SVGIG (reference sequence). V lost 0 bases and J 2 bases, leaving 10 bases between the germline ends. This CDR3 comprises 15 residues. The CDR3 region is CAWSVRGLTNEKLFF. The CDR3 DNA follows: TGTGCCTGGAGTGTCCGGGGGCTGACTAATGAAAAACTGTTTTTT.

The chain is built from TRBV7-3 and TRBJ2-7; TRBD2 aligns across 10 bases. V gave up 3 bases and J gave up 5 bases; unmatched junction bases: 4. The germline V gene has CDR1 SGHTA and CDR2 FQGTGA. The CDR3 loop spans 14 amino acids. In DNA form, the CDR3 reads TGTGCCAGCAGCTTTAGCGGGAGGAGCGACGAGCAGTACTTC. Translated, it gives CASSFSGRSDEQYF.

Of note for this clonotype: A much more abundant neighbour one base away suggests this may be a read error. V usage is TRBV24-1 and J usage is TRBJ1-2, with TRBD1 as a possible D gene (6 bases). The CDR3 consists of 14 residues. V was clipped by 2 bases and J by 1 base, with 7 bases between them. Germline-derived CDR1 and CDR2 are KGHDR and SFDVKD. The CDR3 region is CATSDSDSNYGYTF. The CDR3 DNA sequence: TGTGCCACCAGTGATTCGGACAGTAACTATGGCTACACCTTC.

V gene TRBV19 combines with J gene TRBJ2-5; D possibly corresponds to TRBD1 (6 bases). Germline CDR1 and CDR2: LNHDA and SQIVND (reference sequence). V lost 3 bases, J lost 1 base, and 15 bases lay in between. The CDR3 has 16 amino acids. CDR3 in DNA: TGTGCCAGTAGTATGGGTGCGCAGGGGACCCAAGAGACCCAGTACTTC. As protein: CASSMGAQGTQETQYF.

In DNA form, the CDR3 reads TGCGCCAGCAGCCAAGAGGTTGCTAGCGGGAACTACGAGCAGTACTTC. Translating gives CASSQEVASGNYEQYF. The V gene is TRBV4-3, the J gene TRBJ2-7, with 9 bases that match TRBD2. This CDR3 contains 16 residues. V gave up 0 bases and J gave up 3 bases; unmatched junction bases: 6. In germline, CDR1 is LGHNA, CDR2 YSLEER.

This clonotype showed up just a few times. A clone one base away is much larger, so this may be a read error. CDR3 nucleotides: TGTGCCAGCGGATACACCTATGGCTACACCTTC. Protein sequence: CASGYTYGYTF. This chain links TRBV2 with TRBJ1-2; no clear D gene. The CDR3 length is 11 residues. From germline, CDR1 is SNHLY and CDR2 FYNNEI. Trimming pared 8 bases from V and 4 bases from J, leaving 8 bases between.

The genes are TRBV7-9 and TRBJ2-7; weak D call: TRBD2 (6 bases). CDR1 and CDR2 (germline): SEHNR, FQNEAQ (reference sequence). V lost 3 bases and J 5 bases, leaving 14 bases between the germline ends. The CDR3 sequence is 14 residues long. In DNA form, the CDR3 reads TGTGCCAGCAGCTTTGGGGGGACGGTCCACGAGCAGTACTTC. Amino acids: CASSFGGTVHEQYF.

CDR3 nucleotides: TGTGCCAGTAGTATAGATCCCAACCGGTACTACAATGAGCAGTTCTTC. As protein: CASSIDPNRYYNEQFF. This chain joins TRBV19 and TRBJ2-1; D remains unclear. CDR1 is LNHDA and CDR2 is SQIVND in the germline V gene (reference sequence). V shed 0 bases and J shed 3 bases, with 12 bases lying between them. The CDR3 extends over 16 amino acids.